This TCR beta chain was obtained from a study of cytomegalovirus exposure and HLA in healthy donors. The CDR3 covers 13 residues. Germline CDR1 reads KGHSH; CDR2 reads LQKENI. V shed 3 bases and J shed 1 base, with 7 bases lying between them. The PCR had 60 Vbeta and 13 Jbeta primers. The method was immunoSEQ multiplex PCR; TCRdb's version includes in-frame clones alone and lacks a portion of them. The sample records around 190,000 clones, over 75% being singletons. This chain links TRBV18 with TRBJ2-7, with a tentative D call TRBD2 (5 bases). Sequencing was performed on PBMCs. The source is a woman aged 45-65 years in good health and CMV-seronegative. CDR3 protein: CASSPTGSYEQYF. The CDR3 nucleotides are TGTGCCAGCTCACCCACGGGATCCTACGAGCAGTACTTC. Drawing the rest from reference TRBV18 and TRBJ2-7, the complete variable domain is NAGVMQNPRHLVRRRGQEARLRCSPMKGHSHVYWYRQLPEEGLKFMVYLQKENIIDESGMPKERFSAEFPKEGPSILRIQQVVRGDSAAYFCASSPTGSYEQYFGPGTRLTVT.